The clone carrying this TCR beta chain was seen ten or more times. Antigen specificity is unknown. Trimming left V 7 bases short and J 4 bases short, with 16 bases between. CDR1 is MDHEN and CDR2 is SYDVKM in the germline V gene. The CDR3 extends over 15 amino acids. These data originate in a study of spatial heterogeneity in lung cancer. As for the study in general: Beta-chain sequences were consistently detected more often than alpha-chain sequences.

Whole-study results and caveats: Detection of ubiquitous tumor TCRs in blood was higher at resection than follow-up.

Time point indicated: sample taken at primary tumor resection. Whole RNA came from tumor, nontumor lung or frozen PBMC and was sequenced without being sorted. Donors were roughly 72 untreated early-stage non-small cell lung cancer patients. Every TCR cDNA molecule bore a unique molecular identifier. TCRdb used MiXCR to reprocess the 5' RACE reads, holding one entry per CDR3 protein. Of about 23,000 distinct CDR3 sequences listed, 4% to 6% are singletons. Source: PBMCs, taken at surgery. This chain joins TRBV28 and TRBJ2-2, with D tentatively TRBD2 (5 bases). The source of this sequence is a male donor with early-stage non-small cell lung cancer. The CDR3 loop is CASIPVGRGTGELFF. CDR3 DNA sequence: TGTGCCAGCATCCCGGTCGGCCGGGGCACCGGGGAGCTGTTTTTT.